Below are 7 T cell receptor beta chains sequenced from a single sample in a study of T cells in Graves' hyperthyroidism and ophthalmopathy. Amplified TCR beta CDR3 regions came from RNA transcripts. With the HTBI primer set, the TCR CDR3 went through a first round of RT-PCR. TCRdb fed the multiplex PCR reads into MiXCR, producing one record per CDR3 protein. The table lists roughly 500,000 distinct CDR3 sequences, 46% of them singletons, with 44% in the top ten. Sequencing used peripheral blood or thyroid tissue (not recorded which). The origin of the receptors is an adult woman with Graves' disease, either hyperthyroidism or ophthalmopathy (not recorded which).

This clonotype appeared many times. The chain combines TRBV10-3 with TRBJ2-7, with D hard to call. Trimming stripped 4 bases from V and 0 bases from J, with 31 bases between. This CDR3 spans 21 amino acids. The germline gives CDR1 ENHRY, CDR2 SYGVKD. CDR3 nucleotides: TGTGCCATCAGTGGACTGCCCCGGGTAGGCCGAAACCTCGGAAGCTCCTACGAGCAGTACTTC. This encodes CAISGLPRVGRNLGSSYEQYF.

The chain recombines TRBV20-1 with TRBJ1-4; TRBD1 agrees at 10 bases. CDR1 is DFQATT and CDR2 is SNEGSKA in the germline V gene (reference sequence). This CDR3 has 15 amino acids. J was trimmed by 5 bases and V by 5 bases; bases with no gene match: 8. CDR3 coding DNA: TGCAGTGCTCATGACAGGGGGCGATCGAATGAAAAACTGTTTTTT. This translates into CSAHDRGRSNEKLFF.

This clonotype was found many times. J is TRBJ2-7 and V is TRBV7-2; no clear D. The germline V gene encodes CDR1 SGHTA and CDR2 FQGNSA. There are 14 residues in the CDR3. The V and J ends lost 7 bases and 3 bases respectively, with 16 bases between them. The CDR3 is CASTRRVVLYEQYF. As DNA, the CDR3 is TGTGCCAGCACCCGAAGGGTGGTGCTCTACGAGCAGTACTTC.

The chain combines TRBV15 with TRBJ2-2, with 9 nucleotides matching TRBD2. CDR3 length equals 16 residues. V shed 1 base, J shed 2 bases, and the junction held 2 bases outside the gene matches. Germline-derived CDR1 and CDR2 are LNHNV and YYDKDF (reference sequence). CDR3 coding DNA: TGTGCCACCAGCAGAGGGCTAGCGGGAAACACCGGGGAGCTGTTTTTT. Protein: CATSRGLAGNTGELFF.

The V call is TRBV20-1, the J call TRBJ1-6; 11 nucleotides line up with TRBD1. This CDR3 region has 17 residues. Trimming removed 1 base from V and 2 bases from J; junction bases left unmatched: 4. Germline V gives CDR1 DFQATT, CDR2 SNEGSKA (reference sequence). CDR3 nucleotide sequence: TGCAGTGCTAGAGTACGGGACAGGGGGGCCTATAATTCACCCCTCCACTTT. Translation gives CSARVRDRGAYNSPLHF.

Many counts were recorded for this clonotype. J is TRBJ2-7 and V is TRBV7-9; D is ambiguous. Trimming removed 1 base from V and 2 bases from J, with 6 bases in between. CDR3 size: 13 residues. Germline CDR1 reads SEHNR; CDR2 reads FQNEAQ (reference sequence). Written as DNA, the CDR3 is TGTGCCAGCAGCTTAGGAGTAACCTACGAGCAGTACTTC. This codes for CASSLGVTYEQYF.

The CDR3 DNA follows: TGTGCCATCAGCCAAACTAGCAGTGAGTTGGAGACCCAGTACTTC. It translates to CAISQTSSELETQYF. This sequence joins TRBV10-3 and TRBJ2-5, with D possibly being TRBD2 (6 bases). CDR1 ENHRY and CDR2 SYGVKD come from the germline V gene. The CDR3 length is 15 residues. With 6 bases removed from V and 5 bases from J, the gap between germline ends came to 19 bases.